Detailed here is one T cell receptor beta chain. This clonotype appeared many times. Its target antigen remains unknown. Base qualities are not at hand, and no much larger clone is one base apart. The study was a case-control design nested within a healthcare worker cohort in London, UK, with weekly nasopharyngeal swab PCR tests and blood sampling. Healthcare workers were enrolled in the week of the UK lockdown, from 23 to 31 March 2020, and were followed every week for up to roughly 16 weeks. The protocol used for the library was 5' RACE. TCRdb names NextSeq 500 as the instrument used. In the TCR library protocol, unique molecular identifiers were attached to individual cDNA molecules to correct for PCR bias and sequencing error. Both TCR alpha and beta chains were sequenced, and tight co-correlation was observed between alpha and beta sequence abundances in each sample. The authors processed their data as follows. V gene, J gene and CDR3 annotation of TCR sequences was performed with Decombinator V4. TCRs were defined as expanded if a significant change between any two time points was detected under a Poisson model with p below 0.0001. Abundances of TCRs were expressed as counts per million after normalisation to the total number of TCRs sequenced in each sample. MAIT TCRs were defined by TRAV1-2 paired with TRAJ12, TRAJ20 or TRAJ33, and iNKT TCRs by TRAV10 paired with TRAJ18. VDJdb, accessed 1 November 2021, was searched for CMV, EBV and SARS-CoV-2 annotated TCRs, with TCRs annotated for multiple antigens excluded. TCRdb redid the processing of the public reads, applying fastp at Q25 and MiXCR, and retained in-frame beta chains. Rows matching on CDR3 protein sequence are summarized as one entry with the most common DNA and genes. TCRdb, not the authors, supplied the V and J calls. A total of tens of thousands of distinct CDR3 sequences appear in this sample, approximately 7.2% of them only once. The ten largest clones take up 12% of the sample.

The sample originates from a study of early T cells in non-severe SARS-CoV-2 infection (dated by TCRdb to 2020 to 2023). Study-wide context: Because TCR sequencing was done on bulk RNA from unsorted whole blood, the alpha and beta chains could not be paired.

The CDR1 and CDR2 encoded by the germline V gene are MNHEY and SVGAGI. The trim is 0 bases for V and 0 bases for J, with a gap of 11 bases between the germline ends. The CDR3 spans 16 residues, from the cysteine through the phenylalanine. Of the read, only the CDR3 DNA is kept; its 48 bases are in frame from base 1. The paper's findings and limits, for the study overall: VDJdb matching was skewed toward anti-spike CD8 responses, so virus-specific expansions were likely underestimated and private and CD4 specificities were missed.

The chain links TRBV6-5 with TRBJ1-1, with TRBD1 tentatively as D gene (5 bases match). The sequence was obtained from an adult who was a healthcare worker with PCR-confirmed SARS-CoV-2 infection or an uninfected control (not recorded which). Sequences were derived from whole blood, sampled at baseline. The sequence in DNA is TGTGCCAGCAGTTACTCGACCCAGGGCGTGAACACTGAAGCTTTCTTT. Translated, this gives CASSYSTQGVNTEAFF.